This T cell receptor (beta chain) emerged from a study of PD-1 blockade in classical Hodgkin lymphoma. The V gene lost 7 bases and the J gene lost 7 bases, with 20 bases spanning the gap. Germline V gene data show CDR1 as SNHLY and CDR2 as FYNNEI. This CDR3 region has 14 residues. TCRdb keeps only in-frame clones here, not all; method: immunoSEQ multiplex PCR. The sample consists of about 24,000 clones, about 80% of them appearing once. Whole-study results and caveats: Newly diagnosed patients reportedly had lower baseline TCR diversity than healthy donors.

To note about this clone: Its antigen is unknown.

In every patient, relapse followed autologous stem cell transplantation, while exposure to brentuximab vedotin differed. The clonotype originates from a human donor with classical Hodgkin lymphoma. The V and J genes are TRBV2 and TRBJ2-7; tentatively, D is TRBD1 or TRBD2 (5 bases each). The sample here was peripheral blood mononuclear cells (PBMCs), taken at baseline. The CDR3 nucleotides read TGTGCCAGCACCCAGACCGGGACCCCGGGGGAGCAGTACTTC. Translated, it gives CASTQTGTPGEQYF.